These T cell receptor beta chains were read from a single sample in a study of blood T cells in healthy people across ages. TCRdb used MiXCR to reprocess the 5' RACE reads, holding one entry per CDR3 protein. The table includes approximately 600,000 distinct CDR3 sequences, around 54% detected once. Specimen: blood. The receptors were gathered from a man aged 60-69 years in good health. Both conserved end residues are part of each CDR3. Each record gives: J gene, CDR3 length, D gene, clone size, V gene, CDR3 DNA, CDR3 protein. The D gene is left open where the match is weak. A clone size is listed for some rows: how often the clone was seen (once, few, many), or a class if it is expanded.

J gene: TRBJ1-1
CDR3 length: 14
D gene: TRBD1
clone size: -
V gene: TRBV12-3/TRBV12-4
CDR3 DNA: TGTGCCAGCCGGGACAGGCGATCCAACACTGAAGCTTTCTTT
CDR3 protein: CASRDRRSNTEAFF

J gene: TRBJ2-7
CDR3 length: 15
D gene: -
clone size: -
V gene: TRBV20-1
CDR3 DNA: TGCAGTGCTAGGGGGAAAAGGCCAGTTACCTACGAGCAGTACTTC
CDR3 protein: CSARGKRPVTYEQYF

J gene: TRBJ1-6
CDR3 length: 13
D gene: TRBD1
clone size: -
V gene: TRBV18
CDR3 DNA: TGTGCCAGCTCCGGACAGGGGAGTTCACCCCTCCACTTT
CDR3 protein: CASSGQGSSPLHF

J gene: TRBJ1-4
CDR3 length: 14
D gene: -
clone size: few
V gene: TRBV12-3/TRBV12-4
CDR3 DNA: TGTGCCAGCAGTTTTAACACAGGGAGTGGGAAACTGTTTTTT
CDR3 protein: CASSFNTGSGKLFF

J gene: TRBJ2-7
CDR3 length: 13
D gene: -
clone size: few
V gene: TRBV7-2
CDR3 DNA: TGTGCCAGCAGCTTAGTGCTGGGAGGCGAGCAGTACTTC
CDR3 protein: CASSLVLGGEQYF

J gene: TRBJ2-1
CDR3 length: 15
D gene: -
clone size: few
V gene: TRBV4-1
CDR3 DNA: TGCGCCAGCAGCCTAAGTTCGCCGGGGCTGGATGAGCAGTTCTTC
CDR3 protein: CASSLSSPGLDEQFF

J gene: TRBJ2-5
CDR3 length: 15
D gene: TRBD1
clone size: -
V gene: TRBV5-6
CDR3 DNA: TGTGCCAGCAGCTTGGGGGCCGGGACAGTAACGGGGCAGTACTTC
CDR3 protein: CASSLGAGTVTGQYF

J gene: TRBJ2-6
CDR3 length: 16
D gene: -
clone size: -
V gene: TRBV29-1
CDR3 DNA: TGCAGCGTTGTTCTGGGCGGCCACTCTGGGGCCAACGTCCTGACTTTC
CDR3 protein: CSVVLGGHSGANVLTF

J gene: TRBJ2-1
CDR3 length: 12
D gene: -
clone size: -
V gene: TRBV3-1
CDR3 DNA: TGTGCCAGCAGCCAAGGAGCGTTGAGCCAGTTCTTC
CDR3 protein: CASSQGALSQFF

J gene: TRBJ2-5
CDR3 length: 15
D gene: TRBD2
clone size: -
V gene: TRBV20-1
CDR3 DNA: TGCAGTGCTAGGTCTGGGGCGGGGGGGCGAGAGACCCAGTACTTC
CDR3 protein: CSARSGAGGRETQYF

J gene: TRBJ2-5
CDR3 length: 16
D gene: -
clone size: few
V gene: TRBV14
CDR3 DNA: TGTGCCAGCAGCCAAGTGGGCGCCCGGTCCCAAGAGACCCAGTACTTC
CDR3 protein: CASSQVGARSQETQYF

J gene: TRBJ2-5
CDR3 length: 13
D gene: -
clone size: -
V gene: TRBV12-3/TRBV12-4
CDR3 DNA: TGTGCCAGCAGTTTTCGGGAAGAAGAGACCCAGTACTTC
CDR3 protein: CASSFREEETQYF

J gene: TRBJ2-3
CDR3 length: 15
D gene: TRBD2
clone size: -
V gene: TRBV18
CDR3 DNA: TGTGCCAGCTCATCTAGCGGGTCGAACACAGATACGCAGTATTTT
CDR3 protein: CASSSSGSNTDTQYF

J gene: TRBJ2-6
CDR3 length: 14
D gene: -
clone size: few
V gene: TRBV4-2
CDR3 DNA: TGTGCCAGCGGTCCTAGCTCTGGGGCCAACGTCCTGACTTTC
CDR3 protein: CASGPSSGANVLTF

J gene: TRBJ2-7
CDR3 length: 14
D gene: TRBD1
clone size: few
V gene: TRBV4-1
CDR3 DNA: TGCGCCAGCAGCCCGGGACAGGGGTCCCGCGAGCAGTACTTC
CDR3 protein: CASSPGQGSREQYF

J gene: TRBJ1-2
CDR3 length: 12
D gene: TRBD1
clone size: -
V gene: TRBV28
CDR3 DNA: TGTGCCACCGGGGACAGAAACTATGGCTACACCTTC
CDR3 protein: CATGDRNYGYTF

J gene: TRBJ1-1
CDR3 length: 15
D gene: -
clone size: few
V gene: TRBV27
CDR3 DNA: TGTGCCAGCAGTTTATCTAAGGGACTGAACACTGAAGCTTTCTTT
CDR3 protein: CASSLSKGLNTEAFF

J gene: TRBJ2-6
CDR3 length: 16
D gene: -
clone size: -
V gene: TRBV11-2
CDR3 DNA: TGTGCCAGCAGCTTAGAGCGGCTTGCTGGGGCCAACGTCCTGACTTTC
CDR3 protein: CASSLERLAGANVLTF

J gene: TRBJ1-2
CDR3 length: 11
D gene: -
clone size: few
V gene: TRBV28
CDR3 DNA: TGTGCCAGCAGTTTAGGGTTAGGCTACACCTTC
CDR3 protein: CASSLGLGYTF

J gene: TRBJ2-2
CDR3 length: 14
D gene: -
clone size: -
V gene: TRBV29-1
CDR3 DNA: TGCAGCGTTGGTGGGGGGATGAACACCGGGGAGCTGTTTTTT
CDR3 protein: CSVGGGMNTGELFF

J gene: TRBJ2-4
CDR3 length: 17
D gene: -
clone size: few
V gene: TRBV21-1
CDR3 DNA: TGTGCCAGCATCCTACCGACAAACGATATAGCCAAAAACATTCAGTACTTC
CDR3 protein: CASILPTNDIAKNIQYF

J gene: TRBJ2-1
CDR3 length: 14
D gene: -
clone size: -
V gene: TRBV29-1
CDR3 DNA: TGCAGCGTTCGGGTGGTGAGCTCCTACAATGAGCAGTTCTTC
CDR3 protein: CSVRVVSSYNEQFF

J gene: TRBJ2-5
CDR3 length: 14
D gene: TRBD2
clone size: few
V gene: TRBV2
CDR3 DNA: TGTGCCAGCGGCCGACTAGCCCCCCGAGAGACCCAGTACTTC
CDR3 protein: CASGRLAPRETQYF

J gene: TRBJ2-5
CDR3 length: 13
D gene: TRBD2
clone size: few
V gene: TRBV2
CDR3 DNA: TGTGCCAGCGGAGGACTAGTTCAAGAGACCCAGTACTTC
CDR3 protein: CASGGLVQETQYF

J gene: TRBJ1-2
CDR3 length: 15
D gene: -
clone size: few
V gene: TRBV7-2
CDR3 DNA: TGTGCCAGCAGCCCTCGGGGAGCCGCTAACTATGGCTACACCTTC
CDR3 protein: CASSPRGAANYGYTF

J gene: TRBJ2-5
CDR3 length: 16
D gene: TRBD1
clone size: -
V gene: TRBV3-1
CDR3 DNA: TGTGCCAGCAGCCAAGACCCCGGACAGGGGCAAGAGACCCAGTACTTC
CDR3 protein: CASSQDPGQGQETQYF

J gene: TRBJ1-4
CDR3 length: 15
D gene: -
clone size: -
V gene: TRBV10-3
CDR3 DNA: TGTGCCATCAGTGAGCCCGGGGGGATCGTTGAAAAACTGTTTTTT
CDR3 protein: CAISEPGGIVEKLFF

J gene: TRBJ2-5
CDR3 length: 14
D gene: -
clone size: -
V gene: TRBV7-2
CDR3 DNA: TGTGCCAGCAGCTTACTCGGAAATCAAGAGACCCAGTACTTC
CDR3 protein: CASSLLGNQETQYF

J gene: TRBJ2-1
CDR3 length: 13
D gene: TRBD1
clone size: -
V gene: TRBV2
CDR3 DNA: TGTGCCAGTCGTGGGACAGGGGGCTATGAGCAGTTCTTC
CDR3 protein: CASRGTGGYEQFF

J gene: TRBJ2-2
CDR3 length: 15
D gene: -
clone size: -
V gene: TRBV5-1
CDR3 DNA: TGCGCCAGCCGGAACACAGGTGCGAACACCGGGGAGCTGTTTTTT
CDR3 protein: CASRNTGANTGELFF

J gene: TRBJ2-5
CDR3 length: 14
D gene: -
clone size: -
V gene: TRBV5-1
CDR3 DNA: TGCGCCAGCAGCGCACAGGACACTCAAGAGACCCAGTACTTC
CDR3 protein: CASSAQDTQETQYF